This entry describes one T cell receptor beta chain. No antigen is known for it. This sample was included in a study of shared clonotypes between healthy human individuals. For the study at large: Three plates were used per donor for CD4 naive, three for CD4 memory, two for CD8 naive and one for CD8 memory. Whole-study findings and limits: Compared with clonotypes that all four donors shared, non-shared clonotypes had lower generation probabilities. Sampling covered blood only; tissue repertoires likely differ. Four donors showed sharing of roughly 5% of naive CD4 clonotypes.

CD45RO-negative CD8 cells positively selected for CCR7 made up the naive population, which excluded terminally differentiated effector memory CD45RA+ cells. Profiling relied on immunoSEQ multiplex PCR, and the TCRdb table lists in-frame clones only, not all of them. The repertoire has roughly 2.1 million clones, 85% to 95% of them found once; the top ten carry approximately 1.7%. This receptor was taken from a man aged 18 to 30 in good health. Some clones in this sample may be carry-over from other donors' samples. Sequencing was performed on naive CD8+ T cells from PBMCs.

Here the CDR3 reads CASSDSYRGTGELFF. The CDR3 DNA follows: TGTGCCAGCAGTGACTCTTACCGGGGGACCGGGGAGCTGTTTTTT. The chain uses TRBV6-4 and TRBJ2-2; tentatively, D is TRBD2 (6 bases). The CDR3 contains 15 residues. The V end lost 0 bases, the J end lost 5 bases, and 10 bases lay between the germline ends. Germline V CDR1 and CDR2: MRHNA, SNTAGT.